This T cell receptor (beta chain) was sequenced in a study of regulatory T cells in long-lasting Graves disease. CDR3 size: 14 residues. Germline V gene sequence: CDR1 MDHEN, CDR2 SYDVKM. J lost 4 bases, V lost 8 bases, and 8 bases had no gene match. General study points: Persistent disease preferred TRBV28, TRBJ1-2 and TRBJ2-5; new disease, TRBV20-1 and TRBJ2-1. Because few samples were included, accuracy may have been lower.

Noted time point: persistent/refractory GD, antithyroid drugs over 5 years with positive TRAb. Researchers made the TCR library from RNA that was extracted from PBMCs. Graves' disease was diagnosed by American Thyroid Association guidelines. Roughly 10 milliliters of peripheral blood were taken and placed in EDTA tubes. CDR3 regions were amplified by Arm-PCR using iRepertoire HTBI primers to build TCR beta libraries. TCRdb reanalysed the multiplex PCR reads using MiXCR and keeps one entry per CDR3 protein. This table holds around 460,000 distinct CDR3 sequences, about 22% found once. Of note for this clonotype: Its antigen is not identified.

This sequence was found in a female donor with Graves disease. The specimen was peripheral blood mononuclear cells (PBMCs), collected when the disease was refractory, from a patient treated with antithyroid drugs. The J gene is TRBJ2-1, the V gene TRBV28, with 7 bases that match TRBD2. In DNA, the CDR3 is TGTGCCAGCTCCAGCGGGATGATATACAATGAGCAGTTCTTC. This encodes CASSSGMIYNEQFF.